This TCR beta chain was recovered during a study of T cells in Graves' hyperthyroidism and ophthalmopathy (dated by TCRdb to about 2019). With regard to the full study: Peripheral blood samples were taken at initial diagnosis, before any treatment was given. A discovery cohort of around 98 patients, about 43 with Graves' ophthalmopathy and more than 55 with stable Graves' hyperthyroidism, was used to find distinguishing TCR V-J signatures. Whether ophthalmopathy could be predicted prospectively was tested in an independent validation cohort made up of 18 to 20 hyperthyroidism patients plus 17 patients who later progressed to ophthalmopathy. The 85 to 100 discovery patients were divided at random into training and test sets in a 7:3 ratio. In more than five Graves' hyperthyroidism patients, the study also compared T-cell repertoires from thyroid tissue with T-cell repertoires from blood. After blood sampling, hyperthyroidism patients were treated with methimazole at a starting dose of 30 mg daily, and ophthalmopathy patients were treated with high-dose intravenous methylprednisolone. According to the paper, TCR Vbeta CDR3 sequencing was carried out on 135 peripheral blood samples, which came from over 40 ophthalmopathy, 75 or so hyperthyroidism and roughly 17 progressor patients. What the authors observed across the whole study: In validation, the model predicted progression to ophthalmopathy a median of about 6.5 months before onset, with roughly 70% sensitivity and roughly 73% specificity. A model built on a 13 V-J signature distinguished ophthalmopathy from stable hyperthyroidism, reaching about 88% sensitivity and under 84% specificity in cross-validation and 80%/75% in testing. Most expanded thyroid clonotypes (frequency above 0.001) were also detected in blood, suggesting blood repertoires may reflect thyroid immune responses. No statistical method was used to fix the sample size in advance, and group allocation was not hidden from the investigators.

This clonotype has at least ten counts. Its cognate antigen has yet to be identified. Within one base of it there is no much larger clone, and no base qualities were kept. TCR beta CDR3 regions were amplified from RNA transcripts. For the first round of RT-PCR on the TCR CDR3, the HTBI primer set was used together with the Qiagen OneStep RT-PCR kit. A second multiplex PCR round built the libraries, followed by size selection and purification. Paired-end sequencing of the libraries was performed with 100 bp reads on an Illumina HiSeq2000. Regarding the original processing steps: SOAPnuke was used to process the raw data, removing reads that contained adapters or uncalled bases, had a mean Phred below 15, or lacked an exact match to the constant primer or identifier. High-quality paired reads were merged with COPE v1.2.5, and unique nucleotide sequences were defined as clonotypes. MiTCR v1.1 was used to align clonotypes to the IMGT TRBV, TRBD and TRBJ reference segments. Analysis was restricted to V-J combinations with a frequency above 0.0001, which covered 99.2% of repertoires. A TCS score was defined as the ratio of F50 (clonal expansion) to E x V (chaos), with BLOSUM62-based TCRdist applied between CDR3 peptides within each V-J. Welch's t-statistics and random forest reduced just over 500 V-J features to 10 to 15, which were used in a naive Bayes classifier (R e1071). Using fastp at Q25 and MiXCR, TCRdb reprocessed the public reads and kept productive beta chains. All rows with the same CDR3 protein become a single entry with the most common DNA and genes. TCRdb, rather than the study authors, made the V and J calls. This sample gives some 650,000 distinct CDR3 sequences in total; approximately 15% of them show up just once. Of the sample, roughly 3.3% falls within the top ten clones.

The germline V gene (reference sequence) provides CDR1 GTSNPN and CDR2 SVGIG. The trim is 0 bases for V and 1 base for J, with a gap of 9 bases between the germline ends. The CDR3 has 14 amino acids, counting the end cysteine and phenylalanine. Only the CDR3 DNA is retained, 42 bases long and in frame from the first base. Moderately to severely active disease, a Clinical Activity Score of at least 3, a NOSPECS grade of at least 4, and a duration under 3 months were present in ophthalmopathy patients. Exclusion was applied to patients with uncontrolled infections, other autoimmune diseases, pregnancy or lactation. Diagnoses relied on clinical symptoms, serum thyroxine and TRAb, thyroid ultrasound and orbital computed tomography. PBMCs were isolated from approximately 10 ml of fresh peripheral blood by Ficoll-Paque density gradient centrifugation. Trizol reagent was used to extract total RNA, and RNA quality was then checked on an Agilent 2100 Bioanalyzer.

What was sequenced was blood. The TCR was taken from a woman aged 40 to 50 with Graves' ophthalmopathy. The chain is made from TRBV30 and TRBJ1-1; no D gene is confidently identified. The CDR3 protein is CAWSVLDRNTEAFF. The nucleotide sequence reads as follows: TGTGCCTGGAGTGTCTTGGATCGGAACACTGAAGCTTTCTTT. The full variable domain, completed from the reference TRBV30 and TRBJ1-1 proteins outside the CDR3, reads SQTIHQWPATLVQPVGSPLSLECTVEGTSNPNLYWYRQAAGRGLQLLFYSVGIGQISSEVPQNLSASRPQDRQFILSSKKLLLSDSGFYLCAWSVLDRNTEAFFGQGTRLTVV.